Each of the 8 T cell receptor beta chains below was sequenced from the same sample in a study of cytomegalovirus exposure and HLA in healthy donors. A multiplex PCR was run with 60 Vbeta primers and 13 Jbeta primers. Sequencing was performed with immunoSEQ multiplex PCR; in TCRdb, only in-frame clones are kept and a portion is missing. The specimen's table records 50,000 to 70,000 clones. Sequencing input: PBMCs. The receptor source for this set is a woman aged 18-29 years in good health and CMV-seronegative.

Here the CDR3 DNA reads TGTGCCAGCAGTCCCCCCCCCTCTTGGGAGGGGCCCGGGGAGCTGTTTTTT. Protein product: CASSPPPSWEGPGELFF. V usage is TRBV28 and J usage is TRBJ2-2; TRBD2 matches 7 bases. Germline V gives CDR1 MDHEN, CDR2 SYDVKM. The CDR3 loop spans 17 amino acids. Trimming removed 5 bases from V and 6 bases from J; junction bases left unmatched: 15.

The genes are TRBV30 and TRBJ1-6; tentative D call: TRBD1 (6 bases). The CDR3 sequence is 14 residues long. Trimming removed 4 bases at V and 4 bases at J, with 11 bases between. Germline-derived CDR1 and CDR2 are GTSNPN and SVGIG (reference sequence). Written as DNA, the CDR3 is TGTGCCTGGACACAGGGAAATTATAATTCACCCCTCCACTTT. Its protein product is CAWTQGNYNSPLHF.

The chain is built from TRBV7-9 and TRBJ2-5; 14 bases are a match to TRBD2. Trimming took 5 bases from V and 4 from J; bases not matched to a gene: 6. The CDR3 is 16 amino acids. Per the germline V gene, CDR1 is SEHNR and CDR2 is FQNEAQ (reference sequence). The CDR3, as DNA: TGTGCCAGCAGCCCCAGACTAGCGGGGGGGCCAGAGACCCAGTACTTC. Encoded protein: CASSPRLAGGPETQYF. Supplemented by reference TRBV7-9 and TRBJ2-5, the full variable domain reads DTGVSQNPRHKITKRGQNVTFRCDPISEHNRLYWYRQTLGQGPEFLTYFQNEAQLEKSRLLSDRFSAERPKGSFSTLEIQRTEQGDSAMYLCASSPRLAGGPETQYFGPGTRLLVL.

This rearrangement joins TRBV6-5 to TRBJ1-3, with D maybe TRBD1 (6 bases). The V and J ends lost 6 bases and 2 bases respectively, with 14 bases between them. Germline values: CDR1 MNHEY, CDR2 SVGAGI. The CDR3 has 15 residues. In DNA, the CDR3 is TGTGCCAGCAGGCCACAGGGAAGTGCTGGAAACACCATATATTTT. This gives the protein CASRPQGSAGNTIYF.

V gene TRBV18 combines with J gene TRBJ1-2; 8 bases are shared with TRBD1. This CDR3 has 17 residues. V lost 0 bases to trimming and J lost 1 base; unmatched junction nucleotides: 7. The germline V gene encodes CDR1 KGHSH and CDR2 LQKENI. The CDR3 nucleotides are TGTGCCAGCTCACCACCTAACAGGGGGATTTATAACTATGGCTACACCTTC. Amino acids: CASSPPNRGIYNYGYTF.

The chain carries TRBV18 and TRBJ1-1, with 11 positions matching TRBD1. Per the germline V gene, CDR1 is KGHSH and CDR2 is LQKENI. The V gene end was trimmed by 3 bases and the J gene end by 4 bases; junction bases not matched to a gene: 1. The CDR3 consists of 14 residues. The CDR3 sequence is CASSPGTGGTEAFF. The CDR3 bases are TGTGCCAGCTCACCCGGGACAGGGGGCACTGAAGCTTTCTTT.

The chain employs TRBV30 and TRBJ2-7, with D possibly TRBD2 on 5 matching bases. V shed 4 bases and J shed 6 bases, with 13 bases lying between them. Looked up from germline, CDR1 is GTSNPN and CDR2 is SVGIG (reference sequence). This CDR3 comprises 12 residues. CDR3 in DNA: TGTGCCTGGAAGGACTGGGGTTTCGAGCAGTACTTC. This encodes CAWKDWGFEQYF. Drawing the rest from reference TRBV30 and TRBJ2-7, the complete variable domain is SQTIHQWPATLVQPVGSPLSLECTVEGTSNPNLYWYRQAAGRGLQLLFYSVGIGQISSEVPQNLSASRPQDRQFILSSKKLLLSDSGFYLCAWKDWGFEQYFGPGTRLTVT.

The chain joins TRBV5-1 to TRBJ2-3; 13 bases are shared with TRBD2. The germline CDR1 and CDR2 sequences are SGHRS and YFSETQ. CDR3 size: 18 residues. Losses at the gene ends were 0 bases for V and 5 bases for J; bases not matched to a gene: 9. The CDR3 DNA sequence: TGCGCCAGCAGCTTGGTACTAGCGGGGGGGCCGGGGATAGATACGCAGTATTTT. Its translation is CASSLVLAGGPGIDTQYF.